These 22 T cell receptor beta chains were all obtained from the same sample, sequenced in a study of T cell responses to AZD1222 COVID-19 vaccine. This table comes from immunoSEQ multiplex PCR, and its TCRdb copy is limited to in-frame clones, with some not included. The sample lists around 150,000 clones, under 95% occurring once. Sample: peripheral blood, taken 28 days after the second AZD1222 dose. The receptors here all came from an adult who received the AZD1222 COVID-19 vaccine.

This chain links TRBV7-2 with TRBJ1-4, with 8 bases identical to TRBD1. Trimming took 4 bases from V and 14 from J; bases not matched to a gene: 9. CDR1 is SGHTA, CDR2 FQGNSA, per germline. CDR3 length: 13 residues. The CDR3 sequence is CASSSTGQGGLFF. Here the CDR3 DNA reads TGTGCCAGCAGCTCAACCGGACAGGGTGGGCTGTTTTTT.

J is TRBJ2-4 and V is TRBV5-1, with D perhaps being TRBD1 or TRBD2 (6 bases each). The CDR3 length is 15 residues. The V end lost 0 bases, the J end lost 5 bases, and 12 bases lay between the germline ends. Germline CDR1 and CDR2: SGHRS and YFSETQ. CDR3 sequence reads: CASSLEIGGQNIQYF. The CDR3 DNA is TGCGCCAGCAGCTTGGAGATAGGGGGGCAAAACATTCAGTACTTC.

The CDR3 DNA reads as TGTGCCAGCAGTTCCGACAGGGAGGGTCTCTACGAGCAGTACTTC. As protein: CASSSDREGLYEQYF. The chain is built from TRBV28 and TRBJ2-7, with D perhaps matching TRBD1 or TRBD2 (7 bases each). Germline V gene lookup returns CDR1 MDHEN and CDR2 SYDVKM. V was trimmed by 4 bases and J by 3 bases, leaving 16 bases between them. The CDR3 has 15 amino acids. The full variable domain, completed using reference TRBV28 and TRBJ2-7, is DVKVTQSSRYLVKRTGEKVFLECVQDMDHENMFWYRQDPGLGLRLIYFSYDVKMKEKGDIPEGYSVSREKKERFSLILESASTNQTSMYLCASSSDREGLYEQYFGPGTRLTVT.

This clone was seen only once. The gene calls are TRBV5-1 and TRBJ2-1; D ambiguous. The germline CDR1 and CDR2 sequences are SGHRS and YFSETQ. Trimming left V 0 bases short and J 0 bases short, with 7 bases between. The CDR3 has 15 residues. The CDR3 DNA reads TGCGCCAGCAGCTTGGCGGGCCTCTCCTACAATGAGCAGTTCTTC. This sequence encodes CASSLAGLSYNEQFF.

The chain combines TRBV7-9 with TRBJ1-1; D is uncertain. This CDR3 is built from 13 residues. V lost 2 bases and J 2 bases, leaving 6 bases between the germline ends. Germline lookup yields CDR1 SEHNR and CDR2 FQNEAQ (reference sequence). The CDR3 bases are TGTGCCAGCAGCTTACCCGGTAACACTGAAGCTTTCTTT. Translating gives CASSLPGNTEAFF.

V and J are TRBV30 and TRBJ2-7, with no clear D. This CDR3 spans 13 amino acids. Per the germline V gene, CDR1 is GTSNPN and CDR2 is SVGIG (reference sequence). V shed 6 bases and J shed 2 bases, with 14 bases lying between them. The CDR3 DNA reads as TGTGCCTGTCATGAAATGGCCCCCTACGAGCAGTACTTC. This gives the protein CACHEMAPYEQYF.

The chain joins TRBV7-2 to TRBJ2-1; 12 nucleotides line up with TRBD2. V trimming: 3 bases; J trimming: 7 bases; junction bases outside the gene matches: 7. This CDR3 comprises 16 residues. The germline V gene encodes CDR1 SGHTA and CDR2 FQGNSA. The CDR3 loop is CASSFAASGGGNEQFF. Written as DNA, the CDR3 is TGTGCCAGCAGCTTCGCGGCTAGCGGGGGGGGGAATGAGCAGTTCTTC.

The gene calls are TRBV12-3 or TRBV12-4 and TRBJ2-5; D possibly matches TRBD1 or TRBD2 (5 bases each). This CDR3 spans 13 amino acids. Trimming cost V 3 bases and J 5 bases, with 10 bases left between them. The chain's CDR3 is CASSFGGTETQYF. The CDR3 DNA is TGTGCCAGCAGTTTTGGTGGGACGGAGACCCAGTACTTC.

The rearrangement joins TRBV21-1 to TRBJ2-4; TRBD2 is the table's D call, not checked against the DNA. TRBV21-1 constitutes a pseudogene. This CDR3 contains 20 residues. CDR3 loop: CASSAGMRDSFRLAKNIQYF. Written as DNA, the CDR3 is TGTGCCAGCAGTGCCGGGATGAGGGATTCGTTTCGGTTAGCCAAAAACATTCAGTACTTC.

This sequence joins TRBV18 and TRBJ1-4, with D hard to call. The germline CDR1 and CDR2 sequences are KGHSH and LQKENI. The CDR3 has 15 residues. The V end was cut by 0 bases, the J end by 4 bases, with 9 bases between. The CDR3 region has the DNA TGTGCCAGCTCACCACCCCGACGGAATAATGAAAAACTGTTTTTT. Encoded protein: CASSPPRRNNEKLFF.

This CDR3 reads CASGGWDISSYEQYF. The CDR3, as DNA: TGTGCCAGCGGGGGCTGGGACATTAGCTCCTACGAGCAGTACTTC. The rearrangement links TRBV6-4 to TRBJ2-7, with D perhaps matching TRBD1 (6 bases). Trimming left V 8 bases short and J 0 bases short, with 17 bases between. In germline, CDR1 is MRHNA, CDR2 SNTAGT. This CDR3 comprises 15 residues.

The sample holds one count of this clone. V and J are TRBV28 and TRBJ1-6, with 9 bases aligning to TRBD1. V gave up 7 bases and J gave up 9 bases; unmatched junction bases: 7. The CDR3 loop spans 14 amino acids. Germline assignment: CDR1 MDHEN and CDR2 SYDVKM. Here the CDR3 DNA reads TGTGCCAGCAAAAACAGGGGGCTTGTTTCACCCCTCCACTTT. This encodes CASKNRGLVSPLHF.

This clone occurred once. V is TRBV18 and J is TRBJ1-4; possible D gene TRBD1, 5 bases. V dropped 6 bases and J dropped 7 bases, with 18 bases sitting between them. Germline values: CDR1 KGHSH, CDR2 LQKENI. The CDR3 has 15 residues. The CDR3 DNA reads TGTGCCAGCTCCATGAGAATGGGGGATGGTGAAAAACTGTTTTTT. Its protein product is CASSMRMGDGEKLFF.

The chain employs TRBV7-2 and TRBJ1-5; D is perhaps TRBD1 (6 bases). This CDR3 region has 17 residues. V dropped 1 base and J dropped 5 bases, with 18 bases sitting between them. Germline V gives CDR1 SGHTA, CDR2 FQGNSA. CDR3 region: CASSLDLGGHPYQPQHF. In DNA, the CDR3 is TGTGCCAGCAGCTTAGATCTGGGGGGACACCCCTATCAGCCCCAGCATTTT.

The rearrangement uses TRBV28 and TRBJ2-3; D gene unclear. The length of the CDR3 is 13 residues. Looked up from germline, CDR1 is MDHEN and CDR2 is SYDVKM. V was shortened by 6 bases and J by 2 bases, with 9 bases between the two germline ends. The CDR3 sequence: CASSPGTTDTQYF. The CDR3 nucleotides read TGTGCCAGCAGCCCCGGCACCACAGATACGCAGTATTTT.

The chain employs TRBV18 and TRBJ1-2, with no clear D. The CDR3 length is 14 residues. The ends were cut back, 4 bases at V and 3 bases at J, with 12 bases in the middle. Per germline, CDR1 KGHSH and CDR2 LQKENI. The chain's CDR3 is CASSLDADHYGYTF. CDR3 DNA sequence: TGTGCCAGCTCACTCGACGCGGACCACTATGGCTACACCTTC.

The chain has TRBV27 and TRBJ1-1, with 8 nucleotides matching TRBD1. Germline V gives CDR1 MNHEY, CDR2 SMNVEV (reference sequence). With V trimmed by 9 bases and J by 5 bases, 8 bases remained unmatched. This CDR3 has 13 residues. The CDR3 spells CARLSDRETEAFF. DNA of the CDR3: TGTGCCAGGTTATCGGACAGGGAGACTGAAGCTTTCTTT.

This sequence joins TRBV4-3 and TRBJ1-5; D call uncertain. The CDR3 sequence is 13 residues long. The germline V and J ends were trimmed by 0 bases and 7 bases, with 7 bases remaining between them. Germline assignment: CDR1 LGHNA and CDR2 YSLEER. In DNA form, the CDR3 reads TGCGCCAGCAGCCAAGATCTAGGGCAGCCCCAGCATTTT. It is translated as CASSQDLGQPQHF.

V usage is TRBV27 and J usage is TRBJ2-1, with TRBD1 as a possible D gene (6 bases). Germline-derived CDR1 and CDR2 are MNHEY and SMNVEV (reference sequence). V was cut by 5 bases and J by 4 bases, with 18 bases left in between. The CDR3 is made up of 16 amino acids. The CDR3 DNA reads as TGTGCCAGCAGTCAAAGAGGGGGAGATCATTACAATGAGCAGTTCTTC. As protein: CASSQRGGDHYNEQFF.

V and J are TRBV30 and TRBJ2-7, with D unresolved. With 7 bases removed from V and 4 bases from J, the gap between germline ends came to 11 bases. The CDR3 is 11 amino acids. Germline lookup yields CDR1 GTSNPN and CDR2 SVGIG (reference sequence). CDR3 region: CAYGPLYEQYF. The CDR3 DNA follows: TGTGCCTACGGGCCTCTTTACGAGCAGTACTTC.

The V call is TRBV5-1, the J call TRBJ1-4, with D possibly matching TRBD1 (5 bases). V gave up 5 bases and J gave up 7 bases, with 18 bases separating them. This CDR3 has 15 residues. Looked up from germline, CDR1 is SGHRS and CDR2 is YFSETQ. The CDR3 reads CASRGRGAGGEKLFF. The CDR3 DNA is TGCGCCAGCAGGGGGCGTGGGGCCGGCGGTGAAAAACTGTTTTTT.

V gene TRBV29-1 combines with J gene TRBJ1-3; unclear D gene. The V gene lost 4 bases and the J gene lost 1 base, with 5 bases spanning the gap. Germline V gene sequence: CDR1 SQVTM, CDR2 ANQGSEA. The CDR3 is 12 residues long. CDR3 in DNA: TGCAGCGTTGCCGGGTCTGGAAACACCATATATTTT. Protein sequence: CSVAGSGNTIYF.